This TCR beta chain was found in a study of radiotherapy plus CTLA-4 blockade in lung cancer. Study information: The study recorded objective responses in roughly 18% of patients and disease control in around 33%. Overall study findings and caveats: Some TCR clones had been derived from tumors. These clones expanded in peripheral blood after radiotherapy plus ipilimumab.

This clone was observed a handful of times. The antigen is not known. The assay was immunoSEQ multiplex PCR, and TCRdb's table has in-frame clones only and misses some. Among tens of thousands of clones listed, under 80% were seen once. V was cut by 6 bases and J by 0 bases, with 11 bases left in between. Germline CDR1 KGHSH, CDR2 LQKENI. The CDR3 loop spans 14 amino acids. The gene calls are TRBV18 and TRBJ1-2; perhaps TRBD1 as D (6 bases). The source of this sequence is a human donor with non-small cell lung cancer who had stable disease on radiotherapy plus ipilimumab. The source material was peripheral blood, sampled from a patient treated with radiotherapy plus ipilimumab. The CDR3 DNA sequence: TGTGCCAGCTCCGAGACAGGTTCTAACTATGGCTACACCTTC. It yields the protein CASSETGSNYGYTF.